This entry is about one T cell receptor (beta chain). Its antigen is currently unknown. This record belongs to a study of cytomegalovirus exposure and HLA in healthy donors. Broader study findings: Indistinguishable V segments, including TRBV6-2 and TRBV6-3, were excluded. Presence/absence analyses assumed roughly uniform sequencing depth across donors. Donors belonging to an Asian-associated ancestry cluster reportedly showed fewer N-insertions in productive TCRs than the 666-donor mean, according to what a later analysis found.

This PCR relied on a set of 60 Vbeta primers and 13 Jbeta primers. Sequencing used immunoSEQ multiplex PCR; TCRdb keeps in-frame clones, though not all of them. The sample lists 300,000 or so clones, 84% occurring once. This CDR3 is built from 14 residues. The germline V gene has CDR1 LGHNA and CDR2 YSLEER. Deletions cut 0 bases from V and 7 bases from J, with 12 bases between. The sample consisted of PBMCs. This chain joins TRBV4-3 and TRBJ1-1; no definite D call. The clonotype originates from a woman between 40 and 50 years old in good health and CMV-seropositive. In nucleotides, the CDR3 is TGCGCCAGCAGCCAAGAATCCAGAGGCGGTGAAGCTTTCTTT. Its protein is CASSQESRGGEAFF.